Listed below are T cell receptor beta chains from one sample, sequenced in a study of neurological immune-mediated disorders. TCRdb reanalysed the 5' RACE reads using MiXCR and keeps one entry per CDR3 protein. The table includes 50,000 to 65,000 distinct CDR3 sequences, around 3.6% detected once. Sequenced sample: PBMCs. All receptors come from a man under 40 with multiple sclerosis. Both conserved end residues are part of each CDR3. A D gene is named only where the DNA matches it firmly. Part of the rows lack a size; the others show once, few, many or a class for expanded clones.

D gene | J gene | clone size | V gene | CDR3 protein | CDR3 DNA
- | TRBJ1-1 | - | TRBV5-1 | CASIGRRNTEAFF | TGCGCCAGCATCGGACGGAGGAACACTGAAGCTTTCTTT
TRBD2 | TRBJ2-1 | many | TRBV30 | CAWSDLAVRNEQFF | TGTGCCTGGAGTGATCTAGCGGTGAGAAATGAGCAGTTCTTC
- | TRBJ1-2 | many | TRBV5-6 | CASSLGSSYGYTF | TGTGCCAGCAGCTTAGGATCCTCTTATGGCTACACCTTC
- | TRBJ2-7 | - | TRBV7-2 | CASSLSILYEQYF | TGTGCCAGCAGCTTATCTATCCTCTACGAGCAGTACTTC
TRBD1 | TRBJ1-5 | many | TRBV20-1 | CSARDILGTVHNQPQHF | TGCAGTGCTAGAGATATACTAGGGACAGTACACAATCAGCCCCAGCATTTT
- | TRBJ2-3 | many | TRBV29-1 | CSVDLDMTESTDTQYF | TGCAGCGTTGACCTGGACATGACGGAAAGCACAGATACGCAGTATTTT
TRBD1 | TRBJ1-3 | many | TRBV9 | CASSVWDSSGDSGNTIYF | TGTGCCAGCAGTGTTTGGGACAGCTCGGGGGACTCTGGAAACACCATATATTTT
TRBD2 | TRBJ2-3 | many | TRBV20-1 | CSALQKGGIPDTQYF | TGCAGTGCTCTCCAAAAGGGAGGGATACCAGATACGCAGTATTTT
- | TRBJ2-1 | many | TRBV20-1 | CSARSLGRFPNNEQFF | TGCAGTGCTAGATCTTTGGGTCGCTTCCCCAACAATGAGCAGTTCTTC
- | TRBJ2-3 | many | TRBV6-4 | CASSENKASGTDTQYF | TGTGCCAGCAGTGAAAATAAGGCTAGCGGCACAGATACGCAGTATTTT
- | TRBJ2-1 | many | TRBV10-3 | CAINSGGDDEQFF | TGTGCCATCAACTCCGGGGGTGATGATGAGCAGTTCTTC
TRBD1 | TRBJ2-5 | many | TRBV30 | CAWSVGTGRGTQYF | TGTGCCTGGAGTGTGGGGACAGGCAGGGGGACCCAGTACTTC
TRBD1 | TRBJ2-7 | - | TRBV19 | CASRVNPRQGPYEQYF | TGTGCCAGTAGGGTGAACCCGCGACAGGGGCCCTACGAGCAGTACTTC
- | TRBJ2-2 | many | TRBV27 | CASSLSPSATGELFF | TGTGCCAGCAGTTTAAGTCCATCGGCCACCGGGGAGCTGTTTTTT
TRBD1 | TRBJ2-1 | many | TRBV7-3 | CASSSGGREQFF | TGTGCCAGCAGCTCAGGGGGCAGAGAGCAGTTCTTC
- | TRBJ2-1 | many | TRBV29-1 | CSVPNPSQASLYNEQFF | TGCAGCGTTCCAAATCCCAGCCAGGCGTCCCTATACAATGAGCAGTTCTTC
TRBD1 | TRBJ1-1 | many | TRBV20-1 | CSARSPQGGWGTEAFF | TGCAGTGCTAGATCCCCTCAGGGGGGGTGGGGCACTGAAGCTTTCTTT
TRBD1 | TRBJ1-5 | many | TRBV7-6 | CASSMTGTGSQPQHF | TGTGCCAGCAGCATGACCGGGACAGGATCTCAGCCCCAGCATTTT
- | TRBJ1-4 | - | TRBV5-1 | CASGLQGGNDKLFF | TGCGCCAGCGGGCTACAGGGAGGTAATGACAAACTGTTTTTT
- | TRBJ1-4 | many | TRBV3-1 | CASSQVWPNEKLFF | TGTGCCAGCAGCCAAGTGTGGCCGAATGAAAAACTGTTTTTT
- | TRBJ2-1 | - | TRBV12-3/TRBV12-4 | CASSFRGRSEQFF | TGTGCCAGCAGTTTTAGAGGTCGGAGTGAGCAGTTCTTC
- | TRBJ2-5 | many | TRBV20-1 | CSARILAWQQETQYF | TGCAGTGCTAGAATTCTAGCTTGGCAACAAGAGACCCAGTACTTC
- | TRBJ1-5 | many | TRBV28 | CASSPGTYGGNQPQHF | TGTGCCAGCAGTCCCGGGACATATGGTGGCAATCAGCCCCAGCATTTT
- | TRBJ1-2 | many | TRBV12-3/TRBV12-4 | CASSLRGSRGYTF | TGTGCCAGCAGTTTAAGGGGAAGTCGTGGCTACACCTTC
TRBD2 | TRBJ2-1 | many | TRBV27 | CASSSGTSSYNEQFF | TGTGCCAGCAGTTCGGGGACTAGCTCCTACAATGAGCAGTTCTTC
TRBD1 | TRBJ2-7 | - | TRBV5-1 | CASSLVTGGSYEQYF | TGCGCCAGCAGCTTGGTTACAGGGGGTTCCTACGAGCAGTACTTC
- | TRBJ2-2 | many | TRBV24-1 | CATSDQGIGELFF | TGTGCCACCAGTGATCAGGGGATCGGGGAGCTGTTTTTT
TRBD1 | TRBJ1-1 | many | TRBV20-1 | CSATNRGFGTEAFF | TGCAGTGCTACCAACAGGGGTTTCGGCACTGAAGCTTTCTTT
TRBD2 | TRBJ2-5 | many | TRBV7-8 | CASSLVLAGGYQETQYF | TGTGCCAGCAGCTTAGTTCTAGCGGGGGGGTACCAAGAGACCCAGTACTTC
TRBD1 | TRBJ1-1 | many | TRBV5-6 | CASSPGGQGVITEAFF | TGTGCCAGCAGCCCCGGAGGACAGGGGGTAATCACTGAAGCTTTCTTT
- | TRBJ2-5 | many | TRBV5-6 | CASSLDQGETQYF | TGTGCCAGCAGCTTGGACCAGGGGGAGACCCAGTACTTC
- | TRBJ1-6 | - | TRBV3-1 | CASSREWNSPLHF | TGTGCCAGCAGCCGCGAGTGGAATTCACCCCTCCACTTT
TRBD2 | TRBJ2-2 | - | TRBV4-2 | CASSQRTSGGVTNTGELFF | TGTGCCAGCAGCCAAAGGACTAGCGGGGGGGTGACCAACACCGGGGAGCTGTTTTTT
- | TRBJ2-5 | many | TRBV6-5 | CASTNRLAGETQYF | TGTGCCAGCACTAACAGGCTAGCCGGGGAGACCCAGTACTTC
TRBD2 | TRBJ2-1 | many | TRBV5-1 | CASSLYSGGATEQFF | TGCGCCAGTTCCTTATATAGCGGGGGGGCCACTGAGCAGTTCTTC
TRBD1 | TRBJ2-7 | many | TRBV12-3/TRBV12-4 | CASSPRGRGADEQYF | TGTGCCAGCAGCCCCAGGGGGCGAGGGGCCGACGAGCAGTACTTC
- | TRBJ2-5 | few | TRBV5-1 | CASSLMDTTGQTQYF | TGCGCCAGCAGCTTGATGGACACGACGGGACAGACCCAGTACTTC
TRBD2 | TRBJ2-1 | many | TRBV29-1 | CSVDLTSGGGNEQFF | TGCAGCGTTGACTTGACGAGCGGGGGGGGTAATGAGCAGTTCTTC